This T cell receptor (beta chain) was obtained from a study of T cells in Graves' hyperthyroidism and ophthalmopathy (dated by TCRdb to about 2019). The study in broad terms: Peripheral blood samples were taken at initial diagnosis, before any treatment was given. For training and testing, the approximately 92 patients in the discovery cohort were randomly divided in a 7:3 ratio. The paper describes TCR Vbeta CDR3 sequencing of fewer than 150 peripheral blood samples, made up of 43 ophthalmopathy patients, 70 to 75 hyperthyroidism patients and roughly 17 progressor patients. TCR V-J signatures able to tell the groups apart were searched for in a discovery cohort of approximately 95 patients, of whom about 40 had Graves' ophthalmopathy and around 58 had stable Graves' hyperthyroidism. An independent validation cohort of around 20 hyperthyroidism patients and about 16 patients who later progressed to ophthalmopathy tested prospective prediction of ophthalmopathy. In addition, the study compared T-cell repertoires in thyroid tissue and in blood from six Graves' hyperthyroidism patients. After blood sampling, hyperthyroidism patients were treated with methimazole at a starting dose of 30 mg daily, and ophthalmopathy patients were treated with high-dose intravenous methylprednisolone.

In the ophthalmopathy patients, disease was moderately to severely active, with a Clinical Activity Score of 3 or more, a NOSPECS grade of 4 or more, and a duration of less than 3 months. Any patient with an uncontrolled infection, another autoimmune disease, pregnancy or lactation was excluded. Diagnoses were established on the basis of clinical symptoms, serum thyroxine and TRAb, thyroid ultrasound, and orbital computed tomography. Ficoll-Paque density gradient centrifugation was used to isolate PBMCs from around 10 ml of fresh peripheral blood. Trizol reagent was used to extract total RNA, and RNA quality was then checked on an Agilent 2100 Bioanalyzer. As to this clonotype: It lacks a known antigen. Base qualities were left out, and no much larger clone turns up one base away.

Study-wide findings and limitations: Sample size was not statistically predetermined, and blinding of investigators to group allocation was not performed. Most expanded thyroid clonotypes (frequency above 0.001) were also detected in blood, a finding suggesting that blood repertoires may reflect thyroid immune responses. A 13 V-J signature model separated ophthalmopathy from stable hyperthyroidism, with around 90% sensitivity and roughly 84% specificity in cross-validation and 80%/75% in testing. In validation, progression to ophthalmopathy was predicted by the model with 55% to 71% sensitivity and nearly 75% specificity, a median of around 6.5 months before onset.

TCR beta CDR3 regions were amplified from RNA transcripts. The first round of RT-PCR for the TCR CDR3 was performed with the HTBI primer set and the Qiagen OneStep RT-PCR kit. The libraries were constructed in a second round of multiplex PCR and then size-selected and purified. Sequencing of the libraries was done on an Illumina HiSeq2000 using paired-end 100 bp reads. The paper's data handling went like this. Raw data were processed with SOAPnuke, discarding reads with adapters, uncalled bases, mean Phred below 15, or no exact constant-primer or identifier match. COPE v1.2.5 was used to merge high-quality paired reads, and clonotypes were defined as unique nucleotide sequences. MiTCR v1.1 was used to align the clonotypes against IMGT TRBV, TRBD and TRBJ reference segments. The analysis was restricted to V-J combinations with a frequency above 0.0001, which together covered 99.2% of the repertoires. The TCS score was defined as F50 (clonal expansion) divided by E x V (chaos), with BLOSUM62-based TCRdist calculated between CDR3 peptides within each V-J. Welch's t-statistics and random forest reduced just over 500 V-J features to some 14, which were used in a naive Bayes classifier (R e1071). Through fastp at Q25 and MiXCR, TCRdb rebuilt clones from the public reads, retaining in-frame beta chains. Every CDR3 protein is listed once, alongside the most common genes and DNA of its rows. The V and J calls come from TCRdb's annotation, not from the publication. This sample comprises some 490,000 distinct CDR3 sequences, approximately 23% of them detected only once. In total, the top ten clones hold around 54% of the sample.

The CDR3 starts with the cysteine, ends with the phenylalanine, and has 15 residues. Only the CDR3 region is kept as DNA, spanning 45 bases read in frame from base 1. CDR1 and CDR2 were assigned from the germline V gene as SGHDN and FVKESK. V lost 1 base and J lost 5 bases; the stretch between them is 14 bases long. The chain is encoded by TRBV14 joined to TRBJ2-5, with no reliable assignment of the D segment. The receptor was derived from a woman in her 70s with Graves' ophthalmopathy. The sequenced material came from blood. Here the CDR3 is given as CASSQGSARRETQYF. At the DNA level, the sequence is TGTGCCAGCAGCCAAGGAAGTGCCCGTCGGGAGACCCAGTACTTC.